The 21 T cell receptor beta chains reported below all come from one sample, sequenced in a study of CD4 T cells in relation to SARS-CoV-2 and coronaviruses. The assay was immunoSEQ multiplex PCR, and TCRdb's table has in-frame clones only and misses some. There are tens of thousands of clones in the sample; about nine tenths occur only once, and 1.4% lies in the top ten. CD4+ T cells from unexposed donors were obtained before the COVID-19 pandemic (2011-2018). Sequencing used memory CD4+ T cells from PBMCs. The receptors were gathered from a human donor in good health.

This chain links TRBV5-5 with TRBJ2-1, with TRBD2 as a possible D gene (6 bases). Trimming took off 2 bases at V and 5 bases at J, with 20 bases between the two ends. The CDR3 loop spans 17 amino acids. Per the germline V gene, CDR1 is SGHKS and CDR2 is YYEKEE (reference sequence). The CDR3 bases are TGTGCCAGCAGCTTTTGGGCGACCGCCGGGAGAAACAATGAGCAGTTCTTC. Its translation is CASSFWATAGRNNEQFF.

CDR3 protein: CASSPRDSGRGEQYF. CDR3 bases: TGTGCCAGCAGCCCTCGGGATAGCGGGAGAGGCGAGCAGTACTTC. The chain carries TRBV5-8 and TRBJ2-7; 9 nucleotides align to TRBD2. From germline, CDR1 is SGHTS and CDR2 YDEGEE. CDR3 length equals 15 residues. J was trimmed by 6 bases and V by 4 bases; bases with no gene match: 11.

V and J are TRBV19 and TRBJ2-1, with D perhaps TRBD2 (5 bases). Germline values: CDR1 LNHDA, CDR2 SQIVND (reference sequence). Between the trimmed V and J ends, which lost 6 bases and 2 bases, there was a span of 11 bases. CDR3 size: 14 residues. The CDR3 loop reads CASRKRSAYNEQFF. The CDR3 DNA reads TGTGCCAGTAGGAAGCGGTCGGCCTACAATGAGCAGTTCTTC.

The V and J genes are TRBV5-1 and TRBJ2-7; D is undetermined. The CDR3 has 12 residues. Germline lookup yields CDR1 SGHRS and CDR2 YFSETQ. V gave up 5 bases and J gave up 3 bases, with 9 bases separating them. The DNA for the CDR3 is TGCGCCAGCAGGGCAGATTTCTACGAGCAGTACTTC. This translates into CASRADFYEQYF. Based on the CDR3 plus reference TRBV5-1 and TRBJ2-7, the full variable domain is KAGVTQTPRYLIKTRGQQVTLSCSPISGHRSVSWYQQTPGQGLQFLFEYFSETQRNKGNFPGRFSGRQFSNSRSEMNVSTLELGDSALYLCASRADFYEQYFGPGTRLTVT.

This clone was counted a few times. The rearrangement joins TRBV24-1 to TRBJ1-2, with 11 bases matching TRBD1. The germline V gene encodes CDR1 KGHDR and CDR2 SFDVKD. The ends lost 0 bases at V and 6 bases at J; junction bases unmatched: 5. The CDR3 runs to 16 residues. The CDR3 here is CATSDLQDRGRNGYTF. The CDR3 DNA reads as TGTGCCACCAGTGATTTGCAGGACAGGGGGCGGAATGGCTACACCTTC.

The chain joins TRBV3-1 (or the pseudogene TRBV3-2) to TRBJ2-3, with D possibly TRBD2 on 5 matching bases. The CDR3 consists of 16 residues. Germline values: CDR1 LGHDT, CDR2 YNNKEL (reference sequence). The V gene lost 1 base and the J gene lost 0 bases, with 11 bases spanning the gap. CDR3 protein: CASSQVGGASTDTQYF. The CDR3 DNA reads as TGTGCCAGCAGCCAAGTAGGAGGTGCTAGCACAGATACGCAGTATTTT.

The chain recombines TRBV5-1 with TRBJ2-3, with TRBD2 matching 11 bases. The CDR3 is 16 amino acids. V lost 3 bases and J lost 0; bases outside the gene matches: 3. Germline CDR1 reads SGHRS; CDR2 reads YFSETQ. CDR3: CASSSRLAGSTDTQYF. The CDR3 DNA reads as TGCGCCAGCAGCTCACGACTAGCGGGAAGCACAGATACGCAGTATTTT.

This clone qualifies as medium-sized. V usage is TRBV18 and J usage is TRBJ2-2, with D possibly matching TRBD1 (6 bases). V was pared by 2 bases and J by 3 bases, with 10 bases between. The CDR3 totals 15 residues. CDR1 is KGHSH, CDR2 LQKENI, per germline. The CDR3 protein is CASSPIQGYTGELFF. The CDR3 DNA follows: TGTGCCAGCTCACCAATACAGGGATACACCGGGGAGCTGTTTTTT.

The chain carries TRBV3-1 (or the pseudogene TRBV3-2) and TRBJ1-4; no clear D gene. Germline V gene data show CDR1 as LGHDT and CDR2 as YNNKEL (reference sequence). The CDR3 has 14 amino acids. V lost 2 bases and J 4 bases, leaving 8 bases between the germline ends. The CDR3 loop is CASSQSGFNEKLFF. The CDR3 DNA sequence: TGTGCCAGCAGCCAATCAGGCTTTAATGAAAAACTGTTTTTT.

CDR3 sequence (DNA): TGTGCCTGGAGTGTAGAGGGGGCCGGGGAGCTGTTTTTT. The encoded protein is CAWSVEGAGELFF. The J gene is TRBJ2-2, the V gene TRBV30; D might be TRBD1 (6 bases). The V gene lost 0 bases and the J gene lost 6 bases, with 8 bases spanning the gap. This CDR3 is built from 13 residues. CDR1 is GTSNPN and CDR2 is SVGIG in the germline V gene (reference sequence).

This chain links TRBV2 with TRBJ2-3, with 9 bases that match TRBD2. The CDR3 is made up of 14 amino acids. In germline, CDR1 is SNHLY, CDR2 FYNNEI. Germline trimming cut 6 bases from V and 5 bases from J; bases unmatched to any gene: 6. The CDR3 DNA reads as TGTGCCAGCAGGGTAGCGGGAGTAGGAGATACGCAGTATTTT. This codes for CASRVAGVGDTQYF.

The genes are TRBV19 and TRBJ2-5; D is uncertain. V shed 1 base and J shed 5 bases, with 8 bases lying between them. The germline gives CDR1 LNHDA, CDR2 SQIVND (reference sequence). The CDR3 spans 13 residues. The CDR3 region is CASSIGASETQYF. The CDR3, as DNA: TGTGCCAGTAGTATAGGGGCATCGGAGACCCAGTACTTC.

The CDR3 is CASSPRINEKLFF. The CDR3 DNA follows: TGCGCCAGCAGCCCCCGGATAAATGAAAAACTGTTTTTT. The chain couples TRBV4-1 to TRBJ1-4, with unresolved D. This CDR3 spans 13 amino acids. Trimming pared 4 bases from V and 5 bases from J, leaving 8 bases between. Germline lookup yields CDR1 MGHRA and CDR2 YSYEKL.

The chain employs TRBV28 and TRBJ1-5; TRBD1 is a possible D gene (6 bases). Germline V gene data show CDR1 as MDHEN and CDR2 as SYDVKM. Trimming removed 6 bases at V and 1 base at J, with 10 bases between. The CDR3 covers 14 residues. CDR3 bases: TGTGCCAGCAGCCTAGGACAGAGCAATCAGCCCCAGCATTTT. Translation: CASSLGQSNQPQHF.

This clone was recorded once. The rearrangement joins TRBV27 to TRBJ2-5; 10 bases are a match to TRBD2. Germline values: CDR1 MNHEY, CDR2 SMNVEV (reference sequence). This CDR3 is 15 amino acids long. The junction had 4 bases not matched to a gene; V was cut back by 5 bases and J by 1 base. Here the CDR3 reads CASSPWTSGQETQYF. DNA of the CDR3: TGTGCCAGCAGTCCATGGACTAGCGGCCAAGAGACCCAGTACTTC.

This sequence joins TRBV9 and TRBJ2-3; D not resolved. CDR1 and CDR2 (germline): SGDLS, YYNGEE. V was pared by 2 bases and J by 0 bases, with 16 bases between. The CDR3 consists of 17 residues. The CDR3 nucleotides read TGTGCCAGCAGCGTTTTGGGTCGGGCAGCTAGCACAGATACGCAGTATTTT. Translation: CASSVLGRAASTDTQYF.

The CDR3: CASSRGLAGGYEQYF. CDR3 DNA: TGCGCCAGCAGCCGGGGACTAGCGGGGGGATACGAGCAGTACTTC. The chain is built from TRBV4-1 and TRBJ2-7, with 15 nucleotides matching TRBD2. The ends lost 4 bases at V and 4 bases at J; junction bases unmatched: 2. Germline V gives CDR1 MGHRA, CDR2 YSYEKL. The CDR3 spans 15 residues.

The J gene is TRBJ1-1, the V gene TRBV19; TRBD1 is a possible D gene (5 bases). The length of the CDR3 is 16 residues. V was shortened by 5 bases and J by 0 bases, with 16 bases between the two germline ends. Germline assignment: CDR1 LNHDA and CDR2 SQIVND (reference sequence). In DNA form, the CDR3 reads TGTGCCAGTAGTCCCCGGGACGCCCGTATGAACACTGAAGCTTTCTTT. Protein sequence: CASSPRDARMNTEAFF.

The rearrangement uses TRBV3-1 (or the pseudogene TRBV3-2) and TRBJ1-6; the D gene is possibly TRBD1 (5 bases). The ends were cut back, 1 base at V and 8 bases at J, with 15 bases in the middle. The CDR3 runs 16 residues. Germline CDR1 and CDR2: LGHDT and YNNKEL (reference sequence). In DNA, the CDR3 is TGTGCCAGCAGCCAAGTACGTGAGGGGTTTCATTCACCCCTCCACTTT. Encoded protein: CASSQVREGFHSPLHF.

This clone was seen a single time. J is TRBJ1-5 and V is TRBV15; D uncertain. Trimming shortened V by 1 base and J by 7 bases, and 14 bases separated the two germline ends. Germline values: CDR1 LNHNV, CDR2 YYDKDF (reference sequence). This CDR3 contains 15 residues. CDR3 loop: CATSRGRASDQPQHF. DNA for the CDR3: TGTGCCACCAGCAGAGGACGAGCCTCTGACCAGCCCCAGCATTTT.

J is TRBJ1-6 and V is TRBV6-4; D gene uncertain. CDR1 and CDR2 (germline): MRHNA, SNTAGT. The CDR3 is 14 amino acids. V lost 4 bases, J lost 7 bases, and 11 bases lay in between. CDR3 loop: CASSAELSNSPLHF. CDR3 DNA: TGTGCCAGCAGTGCGGAATTGTCAAATTCACCCCTCCACTTT.